The 31 T cell receptor beta chains below come from one sample, sequenced in a study of cytomegalovirus exposure and HLA in healthy donors. The PCR employed 60 Vbeta primers together with 13 Jbeta primers. The method was immunoSEQ multiplex PCR; TCRdb's version includes in-frame clones alone and lacks a portion of them. This table holds about 140,000 clones, about 86% found once. The material sequenced was PBMCs. Every receptor here comes from a man between 35 and 55 years old in good health and CMV-seropositive.

This clone was found once. The chain links TRBV19 to TRBJ1-2; D is ambiguous. This CDR3 comprises 13 residues. Trimming shortened V by 2 bases and J by 8 bases, and 12 bases separated the two germline ends. Germline-derived CDR1 and CDR2 are LNHDA and SQIVND (reference sequence). CDR3 region: CASSISSGGGYTF. In DNA form, the CDR3 reads TGTGCCAGTAGTATAAGTAGCGGCGGAGGCTACACCTTC.

This clone was picked up a small number of times. The V call is TRBV4-2, the J call TRBJ2-3; 7 bases are a match to TRBD2. Germline CDR1 reads LGHNA; CDR2 reads YNFKEQ. V lost 1 base and J lost 0; bases outside the gene matches: 4. This CDR3 is 16 amino acids long. DNA of the CDR3: TGTGCCAGCAGCCAAGGGCTAGCGGCTAGCACAGATACGCAGTATTTT. Its protein product is CASSQGLAASTDTQYF.

J is TRBJ2-3 and V is TRBV2, with D perhaps TRBD2 (6 bases). This CDR3 has 15 residues. Trimming stripped 3 bases from V and 3 bases from J, with 13 bases between. Germline V lookup: CDR1 SNHLY, CDR2 FYNNEI. CDR3: CASSEEGIGTDTQYF. CDR3 coding DNA: TGTGCCAGCAGTGAGGAGGGGATCGGAACAGATACGCAGTATTTT.

This clone was detected only a few times. This chain uses TRBV30 with TRBJ1-3, with a weak D call TRBD1 (5 bases). This CDR3 is built from 13 residues. Germline CDR1 reads GTSNPN; CDR2 reads SVGIG (reference sequence). The CDR3 coding sequence is TGTGCTTGGGTCAGGCAGGGAGGAAACACCATATATTTT. Protein product: CAWVRQGGNTIYF. Variable domain in full (rest from reference TRBV30 and TRBJ1-3): SQTIHQWPATLVQPVGSPLSLECTVEGTSNPNLYWYRQAAGRGLQLLFYSVGIGQISSEVPQNLSASRPQDRQFILSSKKLLLSDSGFYLCAWVRQGGNTIYFGEGSWLTVV.

The rearrangement joins TRBV7-2 to TRBJ2-7, with 8 bases fitting TRBD1. After removal of 5 bases from V and 8 bases from J, the junction contained 5 bases not matched to a gene. CDR3 length: 12 residues. Germline V gene lookup returns CDR1 SGHTA and CDR2 FQGNSA. The CDR3 coding sequence is TGTGCCAGCAGCCAGGACAGGGTGAAGCAGTACTTC. Its translation: CASSQDRVKQYF.

A few counts support this clone. V usage is TRBV11-3 and J usage is TRBJ2-7, with 10 bases lining up with TRBD1. The CDR3 is made up of 19 amino acids. J lost 1 base, V lost 0 bases, and 12 bases had no gene match. CDR1 and CDR2 from the germline V gene are SGHNT and YENEEA. The CDR3 region is CASSLDPRQGAIRSYEQYF. The CDR3 bases are TGTGCCAGCAGCTTAGATCCCAGACAGGGGGCCATCCGATCCTACGAGCAGTACTTC.

The J gene is TRBJ1-2, the V gene TRBV5-6; TRBD1 aligns across 11 bases. Germline CDR1 SGHDT, CDR2 YYEEEE. CDR3 length: 16 amino acids. J was trimmed by 6 bases and V by 2 bases; bases with no gene match: 9. DNA of the CDR3: TGTGCCAGCAGCTTAGTGGGGACAGGGGGATATCATGGCTACACCTTC. It is translated as CASSLVGTGGYHGYTF.

The rearrangement uses TRBV6-5 and TRBJ2-1; 9 bases fit TRBD2. The V gene's germline CDR1 is MNHEY and CDR2 SVGAGI. CDR3 length: 15 amino acids. V gave up 2 bases and J gave up 9 bases; unmatched junction bases: 8. The CDR3 loop reads CASSYETSGYSEQFF. The CDR3, as DNA: TGTGCCAGCAGTTACGAAACTAGCGGGTATTCTGAGCAGTTCTTC.

The V and J genes are TRBV29-1 and TRBJ2-1; 9 bases are shared with TRBD1. Germline V gene lookup returns CDR1 SQVTM and CDR2 ANQGSEA. V dropped 6 bases and J dropped 8; count of bases not matched to a gene: 14. This CDR3 has 15 residues. The CDR3 coding sequence is TGCAGCGTGTCGACAGGGGGTCAGACCCTCGATGAGCAGTTCTTC. Translation gives CSVSTGGQTLDEQFF.

V is TRBV10-3 and J is TRBJ2-1, with 7 positions matching TRBD1. The V segment lost 0 bases and the J segment 5 bases; nucleotides outside the gene matches: 7. Germline values: CDR1 ENHRY, CDR2 SYGVKD. This CDR3 region has 16 residues. CDR3 protein: CAISESATGYNNEQFF. CDR3 coding DNA: TGTGCCATCAGTGAGTCGGCGACAGGGTACAACAATGAGCAGTTCTTC.

The rearrangement uses TRBV5-4 and TRBJ1-2; maybe TRBD1 (6 bases). Between the trimmed V and J ends, which lost 4 bases and 0 bases, there was a span of 10 bases. The germline V gene has CDR1 SGHNT and CDR2 YYREEE (reference sequence). This CDR3 region has 14 residues. The CDR3: CASSRTDSNYGYTF. Here the CDR3 DNA reads TGTGCCAGCAGCCGGACAGATTCTAACTATGGCTACACCTTC. The full variable domain, completed using reference TRBV5-4 and TRBJ1-2, is ETGVTQSPTHLIKTRGQQVTLRCSSQSGHNTVSWYQQALGQGPQFIFQYYREEENGRGNFPPRFSGLQFPNYSSELNVNALELDDSALYLCASSRTDSNYGYTFGSGTRLTVV.

The CDR3 nucleotides read TGTGCCAGCAGCGTAGTAAGCCAGAACACTGAAGCTTTCTTT. Its translation is CASSVVSQNTEAFF. The chain is built from TRBV9 and TRBJ1-1; D gene ambiguous. The germline V gene has CDR1 SGDLS and CDR2 YYNGEE. The CDR3 covers 14 residues. Trimming shortened V by 0 bases and J by 1 base, and 7 bases separated the two germline ends.

The V and J genes are TRBV11-2 and TRBJ2-7; possible D gene TRBD1, 6 bases. With 4 bases removed from V and 2 bases from J, the gap between germline ends came to 15 bases. CDR3 size: 15 residues. Germline-derived CDR1 and CDR2 are SGHAT and FQNNGV. The CDR3 DNA follows: TGTGCCAGCAGCTCCAGACAGGTTTCAGCCTACGAGCAGTACTTC. Translating it yields CASSSRQVSAYEQYF.

The chain couples TRBV25-1 to TRBJ2-5, with a weak D call TRBD2 (5 bases). Per the germline V gene, CDR1 is MGHDK and CDR2 is SYGVNS. The CDR3 spans 12 residues. V dropped 5 bases and J dropped 5 bases, with 9 bases sitting between them. The DNA of the CDR3 is TGTGCCAGCAGTTTAGCGCCGGAGACCCAGTACTTC. This sequence encodes CASSLAPETQYF.

The chain carries TRBV27 and TRBJ2-7, with 7 bases matching TRBD1. The germline V gene has CDR1 MNHEY and CDR2 SMNVEV (reference sequence). The CDR3 has 15 residues. The V segment lost 5 bases and the J segment 2 bases; nucleotides outside the gene matches: 9. Written as DNA, the CDR3 is TGTGCCAGCAGTGCGTTGGGGGACAGAGCCTACGAGCAGTACTTC. Protein product: CASSALGDRAYEQYF.

The chain couples TRBV2 to TRBJ2-5, with D possibly matching TRBD2 (5 bases). This CDR3 is 15 amino acids long. V gave up 7 bases and J gave up 7 bases, with 22 bases separating them. Germline V gene lookup returns CDR1 SNHLY and CDR2 FYNNEI. The CDR3 DNA reads TGTGCCAGCACCGGAGGTGGAGTCCCATTGGGGACCCAGTACTTC. Its protein product is CASTGGGVPLGTQYF.

A remark on this clone: One end of the junction varies from germline; a read error may be responsible. The chain is built from TRBV7-9 and TRBJ2-7; D remains unclear. Germline V gene sequence: CDR1 SEHNR, CDR2 FQNEAQ (reference sequence). The CDR3 runs 12 residues. CDR3 in DNA: TGTTCCAGCAGCTTAGAATCGCGGGAGCAGTACTTC. It is translated as CSSSLESREQYF.

Only one count was recorded for this clone. This chain joins TRBV6-1 and TRBJ1-5; D is perhaps TRBD1 (5 bases). Germline CDR1 MNHNS, CDR2 SASEGT. The ends were cut back, 5 bases at V and 3 bases at J, with 14 bases in the middle. The CDR3 runs to 15 residues. The CDR3 region is CASSHPNRLNQPQHF. The CDR3 DNA is TGTGCCAGCAGTCACCCAAACAGGCTCAATCAGCCCCAGCATTTT.

This chain joins TRBV25-1 and TRBJ1-2, with TRBD1 as a possible D gene (5 bases). The CDR3 extends over 12 amino acids. Germline loops: CDR1 MGHDK, CDR2 SYGVNS. The V end lost 6 bases, the J end lost 7 bases, and 12 bases lay between the germline ends. DNA for the CDR3: TGTGCCAGCAGGGGGCCTTCGGGTGGCTACACCTTC. Its protein product is CASRGPSGGYTF.

The chain combines TRBV18 with TRBJ2-5, with 7 bases aligning to TRBD2. The germline V gene has CDR1 KGHSH and CDR2 LQKENI. This CDR3 comprises 14 residues. V shed 0 bases and J 4 bases; nucleotides not matched to a gene: 2. The CDR3, as DNA: TGTGCCAGCTCACCACCGGCTAGCGGAGAGACCCAGTACTTC. It codes for CASSPPASGETQYF.

This clone has more than one count but fewer than ten. The chain combines TRBV11-3 with TRBJ1-1; TRBD1 agrees at 9 bases. The junction had 3 bases not matched to a gene; V was cut back by 6 bases and J by 1 base. This CDR3 spans 14 amino acids. CDR1 is SGHNT and CDR2 is YENEEA in the germline V gene. The CDR3 spells CASRRQGGNTEAFF. CDR3 sequence (DNA): TGTGCCAGCAGACGACAGGGGGGGAACACTGAAGCTTTCTTT.

This clone was seen just once. CDR3 in DNA: TGTGCCTGGAGTGTACTCGGGGGGCCTCTTTATGGCTACACCTTC. Residues: CAWSVLGGPLYGYTF. V gene TRBV30 combines with J gene TRBJ1-2; D might be TRBD1 (6 bases). The V gene lost 0 bases and the J gene lost 5 bases, with 16 bases spanning the gap. Germline assignment: CDR1 GTSNPN and CDR2 SVGIG (reference sequence). This CDR3 contains 15 residues.

V is TRBV9 and J is TRBJ2-7, with 8 bases lining up with TRBD1. CDR3 length: 14 residues. V lost 3 bases, J lost 2 bases, and 4 bases stayed unmatched. Germline V gene lookup returns CDR1 SGDLS and CDR2 YYNGEE. In nucleotides, the CDR3 is TGTGCCAGCAGCGCCCGACAGGGGCCCTACGAGCAGTACTTC. Translation: CASSARQGPYEQYF.

CDR3 region: CAIGGTGVGYQYF. The CDR3 coding sequence is TGTGCCATCGGGGGGACAGGGGTGGGATATCAGTACTTC. The rearrangement joins TRBV10-3 to TRBJ2-7, with 10 bases fitting TRBD1. CDR3 length equals 13 residues. V shed 8 bases and J 10 bases; nucleotides not matched to a gene: 11. In germline, CDR1 is ENHRY, CDR2 SYGVKD.

This rearrangement joins TRBV6-5 to TRBJ2-7; perhaps TRBD2 as D (6 bases). The germline V gene has CDR1 MNHEY and CDR2 SVGAGI. Trimming shortened V by 2 bases and J by 2 bases, and 10 bases separated the two germline ends. There are 14 residues in the CDR3. CDR3 protein: CASSYGGTPYEQYF. The CDR3 DNA reads TGTGCCAGCAGTTACGGGGGGACCCCCTACGAGCAGTACTTC.

This clone was seen only a few times. An end of the junction does not agree with germline; a read error may underlie this. The chain couples TRBV7-9 to TRBJ1-1; D unresolved. The germline V gene encodes CDR1 SEHNR and CDR2 FQNEAQ (reference sequence). The CDR3 has 12 residues. The CDR3: CSSSLERAEAFF. DNA of the CDR3: TGTTCCAGCAGCCTTGAGCGGGCTGAAGCTTTCTTT.

The genes are TRBV7-2 and TRBJ2-5; 10 bases match TRBD2. The germline gives CDR1 SGHTA, CDR2 FQGNSA. The CDR3 has 15 residues. V lost 3 bases, J lost 4 bases, and 5 bases stayed unmatched. DNA for the CDR3: TGTGCCAGCAGCTTCCAGCGGGGGGGAGGAGAGACCCAGTACTTC. Protein sequence: CASSFQRGGGETQYF.

This chain links TRBV7-8 with TRBJ1-2, with TRBD1 as a possible D gene (5 bases). Germline CDR1 SGHVS, CDR2 FQNEAQ. V was cut by 2 bases and J by 4 bases, with 8 bases left in between. This CDR3 comprises 13 residues. The CDR3 reads CASSLTGGYGYTF. Here the CDR3 DNA reads TGTGCCAGCAGCTTAACGGGGGGCTATGGCTACACCTTC.

The chain combines TRBV7-9 with TRBJ2-1; D is perhaps TRBD1 (6 bases). Germline lookup yields CDR1 SEHNR and CDR2 FQNEAQ (reference sequence). Trimming took off 7 bases at V and 3 bases at J, with 16 bases between the two ends. The CDR3 contains 15 residues. The CDR3, as DNA: TGTGCCAGCACCTTCACAGGGATGGGCTACAATGAGCAGTTCTTC. This codes for CASTFTGMGYNEQFF.

This chain joins TRBV4-1 and TRBJ2-7; 11 bases fit TRBD1. The germline gives CDR1 MGHRA, CDR2 YSYEKL. The trim removed 5 bases at V and 7 bases at J, leaving 7 bases unmatched. This CDR3 has 14 amino acids. In DNA form, the CDR3 reads TGCGCCAGCAGCTATGGACAGGGGGCGGGGGAGCAGTACTTC. It is translated as CASSYGQGAGEQYF.

This clone is medium-sized within its sample. This chain uses TRBV19 with TRBJ1-2; TRBD1 matches at 11 bases. Germline V gives CDR1 LNHDA, CDR2 SQIVND (reference sequence). With 6 bases clipped from V and 2 bases from J, the junction kept 14 bases outside the gene matches. The length of the CDR3 is 18 residues. The CDR3 sequence is CASRRGGRGTGGNYGYTF. CDR3 bases: TGTGCCAGTAGACGAGGAGGGAGGGGGACAGGGGGAAACTATGGCTACACCTTC.